This TCR beta chain was found in a study of shared clonotypes between healthy human individuals. Study-level information: The donors, a couple of women and a few men, were aged 18 to 49. Whole-study findings and limits: The study generally estimated greater richness for naive than memory subsets. Rarefaction showed sorted-subset sequencing was incomplete despite large depth.

The DNA input per sorted-subset replicate PCR was around 200 ng, corresponding to some 30,000 T cell genomes. Using immunoSEQ multiplex PCR, the repertoire was profiled, and TCRdb retains in-frame clones only, with some absent. The table has around 1.1 million clones, approximately 80% seen once. The length of the CDR3 is 13 residues. Germline loops: CDR1 ENHRY, CDR2 SYGVKD. Trimming took off 8 bases at V and 4 bases at J, with 15 bases between the two ends. This clone was observed many times. Its antigen is unknown. Input material: memory CD4+ T cells from PBMCs. This sample's subset: CD45RA-negative fraction. This clonotype was obtained from a man aged 18 to 29 in good health. Some clones in this sample may be carry-over from other donors' samples. This sequence joins TRBV10-3 and TRBJ2-7, with unresolved D. This CDR3 is CAIGVTGGYEQYF. The CDR3 DNA reads as TGTGCCATCGGGGTGACGGGTGGGTACGAGCAGTACTTC.